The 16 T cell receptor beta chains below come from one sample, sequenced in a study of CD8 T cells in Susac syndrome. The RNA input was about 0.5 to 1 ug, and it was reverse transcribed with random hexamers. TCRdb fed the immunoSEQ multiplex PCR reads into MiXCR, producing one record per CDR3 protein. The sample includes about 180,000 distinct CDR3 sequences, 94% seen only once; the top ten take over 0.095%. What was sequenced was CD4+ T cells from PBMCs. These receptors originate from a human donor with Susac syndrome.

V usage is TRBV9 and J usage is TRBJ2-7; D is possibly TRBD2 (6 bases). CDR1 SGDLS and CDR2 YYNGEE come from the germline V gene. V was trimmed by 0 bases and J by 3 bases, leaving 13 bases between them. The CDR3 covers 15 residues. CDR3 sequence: CASSVDVAAIYEQYF. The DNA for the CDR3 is TGTGCCAGCAGCGTAGATGTAGCGGCCATCTACGAGCAGTACTTC.

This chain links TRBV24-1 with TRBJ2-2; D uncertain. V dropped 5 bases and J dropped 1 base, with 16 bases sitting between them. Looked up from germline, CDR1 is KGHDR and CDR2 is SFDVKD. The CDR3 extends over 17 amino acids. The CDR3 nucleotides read TGTGCCACCAGTGGGGTCGTGTCGGCGCGGAACACCGGGGAGCTGTTTTTT. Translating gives CATSGVVSARNTGELFF.

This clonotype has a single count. The CDR3 sequence: CASSVGGTGGFNSPLHF. The CDR3 DNA is TGTGCCAGCAGCGTAGGGGGGACAGGGGGTTTCAATTCACCCCTCCACTTT. The chain couples TRBV9 to TRBJ1-6, with TRBD1 matching over 11 bases. The CDR3 is 17 residues long. The V segment lost 0 bases and the J segment 7 bases; nucleotides outside the gene matches: 6. CDR1 and CDR2 from the germline V gene are SGDLS and YYNGEE.

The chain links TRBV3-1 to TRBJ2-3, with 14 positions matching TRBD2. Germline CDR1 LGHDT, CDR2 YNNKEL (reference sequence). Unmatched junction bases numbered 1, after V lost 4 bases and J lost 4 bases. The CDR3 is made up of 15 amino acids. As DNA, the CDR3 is TGTGCCAGCAGCCCGACTAGCGGGGGGGCAGATACGCAGTATTTT. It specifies CASSPTSGGADTQYF.

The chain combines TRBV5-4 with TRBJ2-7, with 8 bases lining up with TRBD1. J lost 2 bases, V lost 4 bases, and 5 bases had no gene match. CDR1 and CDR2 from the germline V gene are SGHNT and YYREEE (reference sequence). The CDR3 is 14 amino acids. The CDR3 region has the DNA TGTGCCAGCAGCCCGGGACAGGCTCCCTACGAGCAGTACTTC. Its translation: CASSPGQAPYEQYF. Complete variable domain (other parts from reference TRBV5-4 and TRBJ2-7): ETGVTQSPTHLIKTRGQQVTLRCSSQSGHNTVSWYQQALGQGPQFIFQYYREEENGRGNFPPRFSGLQFPNYSSELNVNALELDDSALYLCASSPGQAPYEQYFGPGTRLTVT.

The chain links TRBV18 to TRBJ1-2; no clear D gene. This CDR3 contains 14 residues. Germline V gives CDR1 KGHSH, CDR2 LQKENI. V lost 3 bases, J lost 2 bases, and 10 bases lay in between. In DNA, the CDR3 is TGTGCCAGCTCACCCGACGGATTCAACTATGGCTACACCTTC. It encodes CASSPDGFNYGYTF.

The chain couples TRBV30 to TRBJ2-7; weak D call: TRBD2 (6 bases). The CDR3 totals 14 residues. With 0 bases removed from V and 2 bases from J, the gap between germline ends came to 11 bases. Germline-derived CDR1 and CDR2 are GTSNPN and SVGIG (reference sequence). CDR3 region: CAWSVHSGTYEQYF. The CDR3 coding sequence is TGTGCCTGGAGTGTACATAGCGGCACCTACGAGCAGTACTTC.

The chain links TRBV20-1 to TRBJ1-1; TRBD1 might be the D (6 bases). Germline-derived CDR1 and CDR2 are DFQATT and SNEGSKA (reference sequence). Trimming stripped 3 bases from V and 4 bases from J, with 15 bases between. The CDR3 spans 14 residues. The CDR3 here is CSASFGRGGTEAFF. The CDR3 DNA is TGCAGTGCTAGTTTCGGCAGGGGTGGCACTGAAGCTTTCTTT.

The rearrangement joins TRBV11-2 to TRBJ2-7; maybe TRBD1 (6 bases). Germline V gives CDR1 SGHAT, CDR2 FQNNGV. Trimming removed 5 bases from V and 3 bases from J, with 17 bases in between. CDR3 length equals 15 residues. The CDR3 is CASSPTVAGDYEQYF. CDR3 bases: TGTGCCAGCAGCCCCACCGTGGCAGGGGACTACGAGCAGTACTTC.

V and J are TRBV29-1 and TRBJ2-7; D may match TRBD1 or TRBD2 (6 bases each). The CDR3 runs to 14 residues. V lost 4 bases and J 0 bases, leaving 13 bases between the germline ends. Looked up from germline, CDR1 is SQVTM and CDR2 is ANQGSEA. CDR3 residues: CSVVRRGSSYEQYF. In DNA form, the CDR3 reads TGCAGCGTTGTCCGGAGGGGGAGCTCCTACGAGCAGTACTTC.

CDR3 sequence (DNA): TGCAGTGCTAGGGGACAGGGGAAGGCAGATACGCAGTATTTT. Translation gives CSARGQGKADTQYF. The chain uses TRBV20-1 and TRBJ2-3, with TRBD1 matching over 10 bases. Looked up from germline, CDR1 is DFQATT and CDR2 is SNEGSKA (reference sequence). CDR3 length: 14 amino acids. The junction had 4 bases not matched to a gene; V was cut back by 3 bases and J by 4 bases.

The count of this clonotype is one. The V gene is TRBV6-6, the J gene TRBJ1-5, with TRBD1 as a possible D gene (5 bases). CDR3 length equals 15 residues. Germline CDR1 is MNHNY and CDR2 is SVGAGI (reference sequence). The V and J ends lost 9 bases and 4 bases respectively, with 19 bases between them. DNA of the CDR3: TGTGCCAGTAACCGGGACCTCCAATCTAATCAGCCCCAGCATTTT. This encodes CASNRDLQSNQPQHF.

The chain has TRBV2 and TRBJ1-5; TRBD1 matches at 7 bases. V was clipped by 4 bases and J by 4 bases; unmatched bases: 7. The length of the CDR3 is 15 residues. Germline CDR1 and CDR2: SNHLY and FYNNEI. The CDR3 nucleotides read TGTGCCAGCAGTGTAAAAGGGGGCGGGAATCAGCCCCAGCATTTT. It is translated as CASSVKGGGNQPQHF.

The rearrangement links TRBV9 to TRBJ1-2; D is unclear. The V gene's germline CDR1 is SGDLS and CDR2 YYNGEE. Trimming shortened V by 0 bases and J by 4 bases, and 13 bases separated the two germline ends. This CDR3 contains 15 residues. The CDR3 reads CASSVGAHGSYGYTF. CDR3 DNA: TGTGCCAGCAGCGTAGGTGCCCATGGGAGCTATGGCTACACCTTC.

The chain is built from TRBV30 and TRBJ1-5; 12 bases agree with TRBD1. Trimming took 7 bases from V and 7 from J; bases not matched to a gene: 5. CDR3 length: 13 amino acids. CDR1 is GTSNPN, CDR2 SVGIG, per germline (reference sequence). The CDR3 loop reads CAYTGTGGQPQHF. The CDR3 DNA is TGTGCCTACACCGGGACAGGGGGCCAGCCCCAGCATTTT.

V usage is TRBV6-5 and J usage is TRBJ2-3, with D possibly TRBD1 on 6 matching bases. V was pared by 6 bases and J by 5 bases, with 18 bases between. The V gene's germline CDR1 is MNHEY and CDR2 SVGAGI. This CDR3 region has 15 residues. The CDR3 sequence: CASSPNLGAGDTQYF. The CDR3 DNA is TGTGCCAGCAGCCCCAATTTGGGGGCTGGAGATACGCAGTATTTT.